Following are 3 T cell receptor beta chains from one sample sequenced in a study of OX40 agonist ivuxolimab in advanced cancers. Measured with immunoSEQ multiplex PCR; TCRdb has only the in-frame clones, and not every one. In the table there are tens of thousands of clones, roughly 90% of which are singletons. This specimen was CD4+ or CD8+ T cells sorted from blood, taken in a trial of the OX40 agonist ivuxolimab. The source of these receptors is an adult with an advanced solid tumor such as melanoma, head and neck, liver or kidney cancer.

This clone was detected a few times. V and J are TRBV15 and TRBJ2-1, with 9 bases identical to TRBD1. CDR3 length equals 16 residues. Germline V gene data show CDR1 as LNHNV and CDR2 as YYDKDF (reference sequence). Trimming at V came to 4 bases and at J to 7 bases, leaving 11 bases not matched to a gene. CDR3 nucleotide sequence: TGTGCCACCAGCAAAGCAGGGACAGGGCGTAGGAATGAGCAGTTCTTC. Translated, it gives CATSKAGTGRRNEQFF.

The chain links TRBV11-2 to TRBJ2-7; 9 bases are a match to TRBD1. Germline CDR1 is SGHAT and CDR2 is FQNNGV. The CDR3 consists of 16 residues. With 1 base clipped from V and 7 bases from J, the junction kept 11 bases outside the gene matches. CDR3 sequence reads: CASSLGRDRVVEEQYF. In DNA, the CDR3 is TGTGCCAGCAGCTTAGGCCGGGACAGGGTAGTAGAGGAGCAGTACTTC.

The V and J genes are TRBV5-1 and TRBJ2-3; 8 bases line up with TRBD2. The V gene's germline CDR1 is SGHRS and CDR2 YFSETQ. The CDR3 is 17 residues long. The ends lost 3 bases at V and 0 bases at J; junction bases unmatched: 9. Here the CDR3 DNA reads TGCGCCAGCAGCTGGGGGGCTAGCGGGTCTAGCACAGATACGCAGTATTTT. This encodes CASSWGASGSSTDTQYF.